The 26 T cell receptor beta chains given below trace back to one sample, sequenced in a study of T-cell reconstitution after alpha-beta-depleted transplantation in children. Preparation of the TCRbeta library used unique molecular identifiers. Using its own MiXCR run on the PCR reads, TCRdb lists one record per CDR3 protein. The profile shows about 600,000 distinct CDR3 sequences, approximately 22% of them singletons. This specimen was PBMCs, mostly from graft donor cells, taken 360 days after TCRalphabeta/CD19-depleted stem cell transplant. The source is a boy in the first two years of life who had a stem cell transplant for acute myeloid leukemia, so the T cells may come from the graft donor.

This clonotype occurred a few times. The chain carries TRBV7-9 and TRBJ1-5; D gene unclear. Germline V lookup: CDR1 SEHNR, CDR2 FQNEAQ (reference sequence). The CDR3 runs 15 residues. V dropped 5 bases and J dropped 0 bases, with 11 bases sitting between them. The CDR3 is CASSEGPNSNQPQHF. Here the CDR3 DNA reads TGTGCCAGCAGCGAAGGGCCGAATAGCAATCAGCCCCAGCATTTT.

The chain recombines TRBV7-3 with TRBJ1-5; no clear D. CDR3 length: 14 residues. V was pared by 2 bases and J by 3 bases, with 8 bases between. The germline CDR1 and CDR2 sequences are SGHTA and FQGTGA. CDR3 loop: CASSLYGDNQPQHF. DNA of the CDR3: TGTGCCAGCAGCTTATATGGCGACAATCAGCCCCAGCATTTT.

This chain uses TRBV20-1 with TRBJ1-4; 8 positions match TRBD1. After removal of 6 bases from V and 8 bases from J, the junction contained 8 bases not matched to a gene. This CDR3 is built from 13 residues. Germline CDR1 reads DFQATT; CDR2 reads SNEGSKA (reference sequence). CDR3 bases: TGCAGTGCAGCGGACAGGGTAGTCGAAAAACTGTTTTTT. Translation: CSAADRVVEKLFF.

In this sample, this clonotype turned up a few times. This chain connects TRBV12-3 or TRBV12-4 to TRBJ1-2; TRBD1 is a possible D gene (5 bases). This CDR3 spans 12 amino acids. V was cut by 6 bases and J by 4 bases, with 9 bases left in between. CDR3 in amino acids: CASSHRLYGYTF. CDR3 DNA sequence: TGTGCCAGCAGCCACAGGCTCTATGGCTACACCTTC.

CDR3 residues: CSAHPGQGPYEQYF. CDR3 DNA sequence: TGCAGTGCTCACCCGGGACAGGGCCCCTACGAGCAGTACTTC. The chain is built from TRBV20-1 and TRBJ2-7; TRBD1 matches at 9 bases. The CDR3 runs to 14 residues. CDR1 is DFQATT and CDR2 is SNEGSKA in the germline V gene (reference sequence). V dropped 5 bases and J dropped 2; count of bases not matched to a gene: 7.

This clonotype was counted at least ten times. The chain uses TRBV13 and TRBJ2-1, with D unresolved. The V gene's germline CDR1 is PRHDT and CDR2 FYEKMQ (reference sequence). Trimming removed 3 bases at V and 6 bases at J, with 15 bases between. This CDR3 region has 15 residues. The CDR3 nucleotides read TGTGCCAGCAGCTTCCTGTCTGGCGAACCCAATGAGCAGTTCTTC. Amino acid sequence: CASSFLSGEPNEQFF.

This clonotype appeared many times. This sequence joins TRBV5-5 and TRBJ2-3; tentatively, D is TRBD1 or TRBD2 (5 bases each). Germline lookup yields CDR1 SGHKS and CDR2 YYEKEE (reference sequence). V lost 0 bases and J 0 bases, leaving 17 bases between the germline ends. This CDR3 has 18 amino acids. The CDR3 spells CASSLGDPTRVSTDTQYF. CDR3 DNA: TGTGCCAGCAGCTTGGGGGACCCCACCCGAGTTAGCACAGATACGCAGTATTTT.

This clonotype was found a few times. V gene TRBV29-1 combines with J gene TRBJ2-3; D is possibly TRBD2 (5 bases). The CDR3 covers 13 residues. From germline, CDR1 is SQVTM and CDR2 ANQGSEA. Trimming left V 0 bases short and J 8 bases short, with 12 bases between. The CDR3 coding sequence is TGCAGCGTTGAAGATCGAGGAGGTCCTACGCAGTATTTT. Translating gives CSVEDRGGPTQYF.

The genes are TRBV6-1 and TRBJ2-5, with TRBD2 as a possible D gene (6 bases). V shed 5 bases and J shed 5 bases, with 18 bases lying between them. The CDR3 sequence is 15 residues long. CDR1 is MNHNS and CDR2 is SASEGT in the germline V gene. The CDR3 nucleotides are TGTGCCAGCAGTAGCCTCAGGGAGGCGCGGGAGACCCAGTACTTC. This translates into CASSSLREARETQYF.

This clonotype showed up many times. J is TRBJ1-1 and V is TRBV3-1; D is ambiguous. The CDR3 extends over 14 amino acids. Looked up from germline, CDR1 is LGHDT and CDR2 is YNNKEL (reference sequence). Trimming pared 0 bases from V and 3 bases from J, leaving 8 bases between. The CDR3 is CASSQDPGDTEAFF. The CDR3 coding sequence is TGTGCCAGCAGCCAAGATCCCGGGGACACTGAAGCTTTCTTT.

This chain connects TRBV10-3 to TRBJ1-3, with D hard to call. The CDR3 extends over 12 amino acids. V shed 8 bases and J shed 0 bases, with 5 bases lying between them. Germline assignment: CDR1 ENHRY and CDR2 SYGVKD. DNA for the CDR3: TGTGCCATCGGGAGCTCTGGAAACACCATATATTTT. It yields the protein CAIGSSGNTIYF.

The rearrangement joins TRBV7-9 to TRBJ2-5; TRBD2 aligns across 10 bases. V trimming: 6 bases; J trimming: 5 bases; junction bases outside the gene matches: 9. From germline, CDR1 is SEHNR and CDR2 FQNEAQ (reference sequence). The CDR3 is made up of 15 amino acids. CDR3 amino acids: CASRTSGGASETQYF. The CDR3 DNA follows: TGTGCCAGCAGAACAAGCGGGGGGGCTTCCGAGACCCAGTACTTC.

Only one count was recorded for this clonotype. The rearrangement links TRBV28 to TRBJ1-5; perhaps TRBD1 as D (6 bases). Germline V CDR1 and CDR2: MDHEN, SYDVKM. CDR3 length: 15 residues. Trimming took 5 bases from V and 3 from J, leaving 14 bases between them. CDR3 in amino acids: CASSPQGILNQPQHF. Here the CDR3 DNA reads TGTGCCAGCAGTCCCCAGGGGATTCTCAATCAGCCCCAGCATTTT.

This clonotype was seen repeatedly, ten times or more. V gene TRBV12-3 or TRBV12-4 combines with J gene TRBJ2-1; 9 bases fit TRBD2. The CDR3 sequence is 17 residues long. The junction had 6 bases not matched to a gene; V was cut back by 1 base and J by 2 bases. CDR3 protein: CASSLVSLAGTYNEQFF. CDR3 bases: TGTGCCAGCAGTTTAGTAAGTCTAGCGGGGACCTACAATGAGCAGTTCTTC.

The sample holds a few counts of this clonotype. The chain combines TRBV20-1 with TRBJ1-3; D gene ambiguous. CDR3 length: 13 amino acids. V dropped 4 bases and J dropped 7 bases, with 14 bases sitting between them. Germline loops: CDR1 DFQATT, CDR2 SNEGSKA (reference sequence). CDR3 protein: CSAILFRSNTIYF. CDR3 sequence (DNA): TGCAGTGCTATTTTATTCCGGAGTAACACCATATATTTT.

This clonotype was picked up a small number of times. V usage is TRBV5-1 and J usage is TRBJ2-3; D is ambiguous. Germline V gene sequence: CDR1 SGHRS, CDR2 YFSETQ. The germline V and J ends were trimmed by 1 base and 0 bases, with 9 bases remaining between them. The CDR3 length is 15 residues. The CDR3 region has the DNA TGCGCCAGCAGCTTGCGGCAGGATAGCACAGATACGCAGTATTTT. Translated, it gives CASSLRQDSTDTQYF.

V is TRBV20-1 and J is TRBJ1-5; D is ambiguous. The CDR3 spans 13 residues. CDR1 is DFQATT, CDR2 SNEGSKA, per germline (reference sequence). Trimming pared 3 bases from V and 3 bases from J, leaving 9 bases between. Here the CDR3 DNA reads TGCAGTGCTAGTGCACCTTACAATCAGCCCCAGCATTTT. Translated, it gives CSASAPYNQPQHF.

In its sample, this clonotype was seen many times. V usage is TRBV3-1 and J usage is TRBJ2-2, with TRBD1 as a possible D gene (5 bases). The CDR3 is 16 residues long. V gave up 2 bases and J gave up 0 bases, with 10 bases separating them. The V gene's germline CDR1 is LGHDT and CDR2 YNNKEL (reference sequence). This chain's CDR3 is CASSQIFRANTGELFF. CDR3 nucleotides: TGTGCCAGCAGCCAAATTTTCAGGGCGAACACCGGGGAGCTGTTTTTT.

The chain uses TRBV28 and TRBJ1-6, with TRBD1 matching over 8 bases. J lost 13 bases, V lost 5 bases, and 10 bases had no gene match. Germline CDR1 reads MDHEN; CDR2 reads SYDVKM. CDR3 length: 14 amino acids. CDR3 region: CASSLQGGLVPLHF. DNA for the CDR3: TGTGCCAGCAGTCTACAGGGGGGACTAGTCCCCCTCCACTTT.

This clonotype was observed a few times. The rearrangement uses TRBV5-1 and TRBJ2-3; D call uncertain. Germline V gives CDR1 SGHRS, CDR2 YFSETQ. V shed 4 bases and J shed 4 bases, with 13 bases lying between them. This CDR3 contains 14 residues. The CDR3 bases are TGCGCCAGCAGCCCTCGGTCAGCTCCAGATACGCAGTATTTT. This sequence encodes CASSPRSAPDTQYF.

This clonotype was counted ten times or more. The chain has TRBV6-5 and TRBJ2-3, with a possible D match to TRBD2 (5 bases). CDR3 length: 16 residues. Germline CDR1 MNHEY, CDR2 SVGAGI. V lost 6 bases and J lost 0, with 16 bases in between. CDR3 protein: CASRYTDYSSTDTQYF. For the CDR3, the DNA is TGTGCCAGCAGATACACCGACTATTCTAGCACAGATACGCAGTATTTT.

This clonotype was recorded many times. The chain carries TRBV20-1 and TRBJ2-3; D tentatively reads TRBD1 or TRBD2 (7 bases each). The CDR3 spans 13 residues. Germline values: CDR1 DFQATT, CDR2 SNEGSKA (reference sequence). V was cut by 3 bases and J by 3 bases, with 10 bases left in between. CDR3 DNA sequence: TGCAGTGCTAGCCAGGGGGGGACAGATACGCAGTATTTT. Its protein product is CSASQGGTDTQYF.

V is TRBV6-5 and J is TRBJ2-2; D gene uncertain. From germline, CDR1 is MNHEY and CDR2 SVGAGI. The CDR3 consists of 12 residues. With 6 bases removed from V and 8 bases from J, the gap between germline ends came to 10 bases. The CDR3: CASSPVRGELFF. The CDR3 nucleotides are TGTGCCAGCAGCCCAGTAAGAGGGGAGCTGTTTTTT.

This clonotype was counted at least ten times. This chain uses TRBV5-1 with TRBJ1-2; TRBD1 might be the D (5 bases). From germline, CDR1 is SGHRS and CDR2 YFSETQ. CDR3 length equals 13 residues. Trimming removed 2 bases from V and 4 bases from J, with 9 bases in between. The CDR3 nucleotides read TGCGCCAGCAGCTTCTCAGGGAGCTATGGCTACACCTTC. Its protein product is CASSFSGSYGYTF. Drawing the rest from reference TRBV5-1 and TRBJ1-2, the complete variable domain is KAGVTQTPRYLIKTRGQQVTLSCSPISGHRSVSWYQQTPGQGLQFLFEYFSETQRNKGNFPGRFSGRQFSNSRSEMNVSTLELGDSALYLCASSFSGSYGYTFGSGTRLTVV.

V is TRBV4-3 and J is TRBJ2-1, with no clear D. From germline, CDR1 is LGHNA and CDR2 YSLEER. This CDR3 comprises 16 residues. V was pared by 1 base and J by 0 bases, with 10 bases between. CDR3 bases: TGCGCCAGCAGCCAAGTAGCCTCCTTCTCCTACAATGAGCAGTTCTTC. Translating gives CASSQVASFSYNEQFF.

The chain is built from TRBV18 and TRBJ2-1, with D unresolved. Germline CDR1 KGHSH, CDR2 LQKENI. The CDR3 is 15 amino acids. Trimming shortened V by 5 bases and J by 3 bases, and 14 bases separated the two germline ends. This CDR3 reads CASSSTEQIYNEQFF. The CDR3 DNA sequence: TGTGCCAGCTCATCGACTGAACAAATCTACAATGAGCAGTTCTTC.